This TCR beta chain was sequenced during a study of blood T cell repertoires in COVID-19. Study background: Acute and convalescent COVID-19 samples came from the United States, Italy and Spain. The cDNA or gDNA used as material had been derived from T cells, B-cell-depleted T cells, or PBMCs.

This clone was seen just once. Source study methods: From reference gene primer amplification, estimates of nucleated cell counts were derived. Method: immunoSEQ multiplex PCR; TCRdb's copy keeps in-frame clones and lacks some. That table furnishes V, J and clone size, whereas the DNA furnished D and trimming. In the table there are 380,000 or so clones, 70% to 90% of which are singletons. The trim removed 4 bases at V and 3 bases at J, leaving 7 bases unmatched. The CDR3 contains 15 residues. In germline, CDR1 is SGHTA, CDR2 FQGTGA. The clonotype originates from a man aged 35 to 55 with acute or convalescent COVID-19. The chain recombines TRBV7-3 with TRBJ2-5; 8 bases map to TRBD2. Sequencing was done on a sample of peripheral blood. The CDR3 is CASSSSGTRKETQYF. For the CDR3, the DNA is TGTGCCAGCAGCTCTTCCGGGACTAGAAAAGAGACCCAGTACTTC.